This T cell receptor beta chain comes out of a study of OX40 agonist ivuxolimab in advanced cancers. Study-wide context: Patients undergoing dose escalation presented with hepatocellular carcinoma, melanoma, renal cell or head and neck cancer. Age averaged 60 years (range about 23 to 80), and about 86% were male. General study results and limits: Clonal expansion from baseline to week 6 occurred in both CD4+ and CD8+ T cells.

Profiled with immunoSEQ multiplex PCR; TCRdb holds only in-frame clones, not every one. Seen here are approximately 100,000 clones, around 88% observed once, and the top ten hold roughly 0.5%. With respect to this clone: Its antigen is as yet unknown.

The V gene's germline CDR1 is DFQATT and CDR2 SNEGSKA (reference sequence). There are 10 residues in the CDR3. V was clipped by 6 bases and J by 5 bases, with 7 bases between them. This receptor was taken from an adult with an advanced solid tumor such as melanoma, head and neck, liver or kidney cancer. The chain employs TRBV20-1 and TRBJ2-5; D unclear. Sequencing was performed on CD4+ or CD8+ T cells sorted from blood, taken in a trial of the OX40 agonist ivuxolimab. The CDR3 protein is CSALFETQYF. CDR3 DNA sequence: TGCAGTGCCCTTTTCGAGACCCAGTACTTC.